This T cell receptor beta chain was observed in a study of PD-1 blockade in classical Hodgkin lymphoma. On the study more broadly: Patients in the cohort were put on intravenous nivolumab, 3 mg/kg every 2 weeks.

Overall study results and limits: Newly diagnosed patients and complete responders had comparable diversity at baseline. TCR diversity in CD4+, not CD8+, cells rose significantly by C4D1.

No patient escaped relapse after autologous stem cell transplantation, and brentuximab vedotin exposure varied. Clones were sequenced by immunoSEQ multiplex PCR, and TCRdb holds only the in-frame ones, with some missing. Seen here are around 91,000 clones, 81% observed once, and the top ten hold roughly 15%. This clone was seen once. Its antigen is not known. Trimming cost V 3 bases and J 6 bases, with 14 bases left between them. Germline lookup yields CDR1 SEHNR and CDR2 FQNEAQ (reference sequence). This CDR3 is built from 15 residues. The clonotype was recovered from a human donor with classical Hodgkin lymphoma. J is TRBJ2-2 and V is TRBV7-9; perhaps TRBD2 as D (5 bases). The sample in question was peripheral blood mononuclear cells (PBMCs), obtained before the second cycle of nivolumab. The CDR3 nucleotides read TGTGCCAGCAGCTTGTCCGGGGTGGGCTCCGGGGAGCTGTTTTTT. It specifies CASSLSGVGSGELFF.